These 20 T cell receptor beta chains share one sample of origin, sequenced in a study of human T cells and chemical hapten exposure. Time point in this sample: patch test 3, about 24 weeks after DPC sensitization. Treatment of the sample: therapeutic diphenylcyclopropenone sensitization with weekly scalp DPC. TCRdb re-derived calls from the RACE reads in MiXCR, one entry per CDR3 protein. Among some 180,000 distinct CDR3 sequences, around 25% were seen once, and the ten largest hold roughly 2.4%. Here the sequenced sample was whole blood, taken in connection with sensitization to the hapten diphenylcyclopropenone (DPC). These TCRs come from a woman between 35 and 50 years old with alopecia areata. Some clones in this sample may be carry-over from other donors' samples.

The chain links TRBV20-1 to TRBJ2-7; 10 nucleotides agree with TRBD2. V shed 1 base and J 2 bases; nucleotides not matched to a gene: 5. The germline gives CDR1 DFQATT, CDR2 SNEGSKA (reference sequence). There are 15 residues in the CDR3. The CDR3 loop reads CSARASSGRAYEQYF. DNA for the CDR3: TGCAGTGCTAGAGCCTCAAGCGGGAGGGCCTACGAGCAGTACTTC.

The chain combines TRBV4-2 with TRBJ2-3; 7 bases line up with TRBD2. The germline V gene has CDR1 LGHNA and CDR2 YNFKEQ. The V gene end was trimmed by 0 bases and the J gene end by 6 bases; junction bases not matched to a gene: 9. The CDR3 loop spans 16 amino acids. The CDR3 sequence is CASSQDGRERVDTQYF. The CDR3 DNA is TGTGCCAGCAGCCAAGATGGGAGGGAGAGGGTTGATACGCAGTATTTT.

This clonotype was detected a few times. V gene TRBV20-1 combines with J gene TRBJ1-5, with 7 bases identical to TRBD1. The V and J ends lost 1 base and 4 bases, in that order; junction bases with no gene match: 10. The CDR3 runs 16 residues. Looked up from germline, CDR1 is DFQATT and CDR2 is SNEGSKA (reference sequence). CDR3 residues: CSARAPEGAGNQPQHF. DNA for the CDR3: TGCAGTGCTAGAGCGCCGGAGGGGGCGGGTAATCAGCCCCAGCATTTT.

This clonotype has just a few counts. The chain has TRBV23-1 and TRBJ2-7; a weak D match, TRBD2 (6 bases). TRBV23-1 is marked as an open reading frame, function uncertain. The CDR3 covers 18 residues. The V end lost 11 bases, the J end lost 3 bases, and 32 bases lay between the germline ends. The CDR3 coding sequence is TGCGCCCGGCAGCCGGAGGGTGGTCCCGCGATTACCCACTACGAGCAGTACTTC. Its translation: CARQPEGGPAITHYEQYF.

The J gene is TRBJ2-3, the V gene TRBV7-9; TRBD2 aligns across 9 bases. CDR3 length equals 17 residues. V shed 5 bases, J shed 2 bases, and the junction held 11 bases outside the gene matches. The V gene's germline CDR1 is SEHNR and CDR2 FQNEAQ (reference sequence). The CDR3: CASSRRGIAGDTDTQYF. The CDR3 DNA reads TGTGCCAGCAGCCGGCGGGGGATAGCGGGAGACACAGATACGCAGTATTTT.

This clonotype was seen only a few times. The chain is built from TRBV20-1 and TRBJ1-2; D remains unclear. Germline V CDR1 and CDR2: DFQATT, SNEGSKA (reference sequence). Trimming removed 6 bases at V and 3 bases at J, with 14 bases between. CDR3 length: 13 amino acids. The CDR3: CSAPLSGYYGYTF. The CDR3 region has the DNA TGCAGTGCACCGTTATCCGGGTACTATGGCTACACCTTC.

The V gene is TRBV18, the J gene TRBJ1-2; D uncertain. V was pared by 1 base and J by 2 bases, with 11 bases between. In germline, CDR1 is KGHSH, CDR2 LQKENI. The CDR3 spans 15 residues. DNA for the CDR3: TGTGCCAGCTCACCACAAGAAGGGATCAACTATGGCTACACCTTC. Translating it yields CASSPQEGINYGYTF.

The V call is TRBV27, the J call TRBJ1-2, with 7 bases fitting TRBD1. The CDR3 contains 15 residues. The germline gives CDR1 MNHEY, CDR2 SMNVEV (reference sequence). V shed 2 bases and J 4 bases; nucleotides not matched to a gene: 7. The CDR3 DNA reads TGTGCCAGCAGTTTAAACAGGGGTGGGCCCTATGGCTACACCTTC. It is translated as CASSLNRGGPYGYTF.

This clonotype was picked up a small number of times. The J gene is TRBJ2-1, the V gene TRBV24-1; D not certain. Trimming took off 2 bases at V and 8 bases at J, with 3 bases between the two ends. Germline CDR1 KGHDR, CDR2 SFDVKD. CDR3 length equals 11 residues. The CDR3: CATSDWDEQFF. The CDR3, as DNA: TGTGCCACCAGTGATTGGGATGAGCAGTTCTTC.

V gene TRBV5-5 combines with J gene TRBJ2-5; 7 nucleotides align to TRBD2. CDR1 is SGHKS, CDR2 YYEKEE, per germline (reference sequence). With 4 bases clipped from V and 5 bases from J, the junction kept 5 bases outside the gene matches. This CDR3 spans 13 amino acids. CDR3 sequence reads: CASSLWGGETQYF. In nucleotides, the CDR3 is TGTGCCAGCAGCCTTTGGGGAGGGGAGACCCAGTACTTC.

The CDR3 reads CASSSVGLGEQFF. CDR3 DNA sequence: TGTGCCAGCAGTTCAGTTGGGTTAGGGGAGCAGTTCTTC. The rearrangement uses TRBV27 and TRBJ2-1; D is uncertain. V lost 4 bases to trimming and J lost 10 bases, with 14 bases between them. Germline lookup yields CDR1 MNHEY and CDR2 SMNVEV (reference sequence). The CDR3 is 13 residues long.

This sequence joins TRBV7-6 and TRBJ2-1; D is uncertain. Germline-derived CDR1 and CDR2 are SGHVS and FNYEAQ. The ends were cut back, 1 base at V and 8 bases at J, with 9 bases in the middle. The CDR3 is made up of 13 amino acids. The CDR3 here is CASSLGRADEQFF. CDR3 DNA sequence: TGTGCCAGCAGCTTAGGCCGGGCCGATGAGCAGTTCTTC.

The chain joins TRBV29-1 to TRBJ2-3, with 9 bases lining up with TRBD2. J was trimmed by 2 bases and V by 5 bases; bases with no gene match: 2. The CDR3 extends over 13 amino acids. Germline V CDR1 and CDR2: SQVTM, ANQGSEA. The CDR3 is CSVSSGTTDTQYF. The CDR3 region has the DNA TGCAGCGTTTCTAGCGGGACCACAGATACGCAGTATTTT.

The chain uses TRBV6-1 and TRBJ2-2; 8 bases line up with TRBD1. This CDR3 contains 16 residues. Germline V lookup: CDR1 MNHNS, CDR2 SASEGT. The junction had 9 bases not matched to a gene; V was cut back by 6 bases and J by 3 bases. The CDR3 is CASRDATGVYTGELFF. The CDR3 bases are TGTGCCAGCAGGGACGCGACAGGGGTGTACACCGGGGAGCTGTTTTTT.

The gene calls are TRBV4-2 and TRBJ2-3, with D unclear. Germline-derived CDR1 and CDR2 are LGHNA and YNFKEQ. This CDR3 comprises 16 residues. Trimming shortened V by 1 base and J by 0 bases, and 11 bases separated the two germline ends. CDR3 DNA: TGTGCCAGCAGCCAAGTTTCAGGCCCCAGCACAGATACGCAGTATTTT. Translation gives CASSQVSGPSTDTQYF.

V usage is TRBV5-1 and J usage is TRBJ1-2, with D possibly TRBD1 on 6 matching bases. V lost 0 bases to trimming and J lost 6 bases, with 15 bases between them. Germline CDR1 and CDR2: SGHRS and YFSETQ. This CDR3 has 15 amino acids. Written as DNA, the CDR3 is TGCGCCAGCAGCTTGGCCCGCGGGGGCGCGGATGGCTACACCTTC. Residues: CASSLARGGADGYTF.

The chain employs TRBV29-1 and TRBJ1-2, with D uncertain. The CDR3 has 12 amino acids. Germline assignment: CDR1 SQVTM and CDR2 ANQGSEA. Trimming took 3 bases from V and 4 from J, leaving 9 bases between them. CDR3 in DNA: TGCAGCGTTGACTCTTTTCCCTATGGCTACACCTTC. As protein: CSVDSFPYGYTF.

This clonotype was recorded a few times. This chain uses TRBV27 with TRBJ2-2; weak D call: TRBD1 (5 bases). Germline V gives CDR1 MNHEY, CDR2 SMNVEV (reference sequence). The length of the CDR3 is 16 residues. Trimming pared 0 bases from V and 2 bases from J, leaving 10 bases between. CDR3 sequence: CASSLSRQLNTGELFF. The CDR3 bases are TGTGCCAGCAGTTTATCAAGACAGCTAAACACCGGGGAGCTGTTTTTT.

This clonotype was observed a few times. The chain couples TRBV9 to TRBJ2-7, with D perhaps TRBD1 or TRBD2 (5 bases each). Per germline, CDR1 SGDLS and CDR2 YYNGEE. The CDR3 is 15 amino acids. Trimming cost V 4 bases and J 2 bases, with 16 bases left between them. CDR3 region: CASSNNRDGAYEQYF. The CDR3 DNA sequence: TGTGCCAGCAGCAACAACCGGGACGGAGCCTACGAGCAGTACTTC. The whole variable domain, remainder taken from reference TRBV9 and TRBJ2-7, is DSGVTQTPKHLITATGQRVTLRCSPRSGDLSVYWYQQSLDQGLQFLIQYYNGEERAKGNILERFSAQQFPDLHSELNLSSLELGDSALYFCASSNNRDGAYEQYFGPGTRLTVT.

The V gene is TRBV29-1, the J gene TRBJ2-1, with D hard to call. The CDR3 sequence is 13 residues long. The germline V gene has CDR1 SQVTM and CDR2 ANQGSEA. V lost 4 bases and J 0 bases, leaving 7 bases between the germline ends. The CDR3 DNA reads as TGCAGCGTTGTTGAGGTCTCCTACAATGAGCAGTTCTTC. It codes for CSVVEVSYNEQFF.